This T cell receptor beta chain was sequenced for a study of blood T cell repertoires in COVID-19. Across the study: Material from acute and convalescent COVID-19 was sourced from the United States, Italy and Spain.

From germline, CDR1 is SNHLY and CDR2 FYNNEI. The length of the CDR3 is 14 residues. Trimming cost V 2 bases and J 9 bases; bases outside gene matches: 7. This clone was picked up a small number of times. The method was immunoSEQ multiplex PCR; TCRdb's version includes in-frame clones alone and lacks a portion of them. The data hold tens of thousands of clones, with about four fifths observed a single time. The sequencing input was peripheral blood. This rearrangement joins TRBV2 to TRBJ2-7; 10 nucleotides line up with TRBD2. The sequence was obtained from a man at least 80 years old with active or convalescent COVID-19. The CDR3 spells CASSESLAGDLQYF. The CDR3 DNA reads TGTGCCAGCAGTGAATCCCTAGCGGGAGATCTGCAGTACTTC.